Listed below are T cell receptor beta chains from one sample, sequenced in a study of blood T cell repertoires in COVID-19. The protocol was immunoSEQ multiplex PCR, while the TCRdb copy is restricted to in-frame clones and leaves out a portion. The sample carries roughly 200,000 clones, approximately 78% recorded once. Sequences were obtained from peripheral blood. These receptors originate from a woman of 80 years or more with COVID-19, enrolled during active disease. Each CDR3 is given with its conserved first and last residue. D genes are given only for firm matches. Only some rows state a clone size, as once, few, many or a class for expanded clones.

TRBD1,.,TRBV2,TRBJ2-2,14,CASSENRGTGELFF,TGTGCCAGCAGTGAGAACAGGGGAACCGGGGAGCTGTTTTTT
TRBD2,.,TRBV6-5,TRBJ2-1,11,CASGRASGQFF,TGTGCCAGCGGCCGGGCTAGCGGGCAGTTCTTC
.,.,TRBV6-5,TRBJ1-1,12,CASNRPGHEAFF,TGTGCCAGCAATCGACCGGGACATGAAGCTTTCTTT
.,few,TRBV30,TRBJ1-2,13,CAWTDSTPRGYTF,TGTGCCTGGACTGACAGTACTCCACGTGGCTACACCTTC
.,.,TRBV24-1,TRBJ1-2,14,CATSDPTGDHGYTF,TGTGCCACCAGTGATCCTACAGGCGACCATGGCTACACCTTC
.,.,TRBV7-9,TRBJ1-6,13,CASSPQGNSPLHF,TGTGCCAGCAGCCCCCAGGGAAATTCACCCCTCCACTTT
TRBD1,.,TRBV10-3,TRBJ1-5,14,CAISEQGGNQPQHF,TGTGCCATCAGTGAACAGGGGGGCAATCAGCCCCAGCATTTT
TRBD1,.,TRBV5-4,TRBJ1-2,13,CASSSTGAYGYTF,TGTGCCAGCAGCTCGACAGGGGCCTATGGCTACACCTTC
TRBD1,few,TRBV3-1/TRBV3-2,TRBJ1-2,18,CASSQALGQGQTNYGYTF,TGTGCCAGCAGCCAAGCTCTAGGACAGGGACAAACTAACTATGGCTACACCTTC
.,.,TRBV5-1,TRBJ1-1,14,CASSLDGQYTEAFF,TGCGCCAGCAGCTTGGATGGGCAGTACACTGAAGCTTTCTTT
.,few,TRBV28,TRBJ1-6,15,CASNIGRGYNSPLHF,TGTGCCAGCAATATAGGCAGGGGATATAATTCACCCCTCCACTTT
TRBD1,.,TRBV10-2,TRBJ1-6,15,CASSRQGASNSPLHF,TGCGCCAGCAGTCGACAGGGGGCATCTAATTCACCCCTCCACTTT
TRBD2,.,TRBV7-3,TRBJ2-2,19,CASSLSVYETSLYTGELFF,TGTGCCAGCAGCTTAAGTGTTTATGAGACTAGCTTGTACACCGGGGAGCTGTTTTTT
TRBD2,.,TRBV4-2,TRBJ2-7,15,CASSLGSSGNYEQYF,TGTGCCAGCAGCCTGGGGAGTAGCGGGAACTACGAGCAGTACTTC